The rows below give T cell receptor beta chains drawn from one sample of a study of cytomegalovirus exposure and HLA in healthy donors. Method: immunoSEQ multiplex PCR; TCRdb's copy keeps in-frame clones and lacks some. The sample gives roughly 100,000 clones, 65% to 85% of which show up once; around 3% is in the top ten. The source material was PBMCs. The receptors shown here come from a male donor in good health and CMV-seropositive. Each CDR3 is given with its conserved first and last residue. Each record gives: J gene, D gene, V gene, clone size, CDR3 DNA, CDR3 protein. A D gene is named only where the DNA matches it firmly. Clone size appears in some rows only: once, few, many, or a class for an expanded clone.

>TRBJ1-2|-|TRBV25-1|-
TGTGCCAGCAGTGAAAGGGGCAGGGACTATGGCTACACCTTC
CASSERGRDYGYTF
>TRBJ1-5|TRBD1|TRBV6-5|-
TGTGCCAGCAGTTACTCGATCAGGGGGCGGAATCAGCCCCAGCATTTT
CASSYSIRGRNQPQHF
>TRBJ2-1|TRBD1|TRBV7-2|-
TGTGCCAGCAGCCCGCGACAGGGCCATTACAATGAGCAGTTCTTC
CASSPRQGHYNEQFF
>TRBJ1-4|-|TRBV19|medium-sized
TGTGCCGCACAGGGAAGGGGAAATGAAAAACTGTTTTTT
CAAQGRGNEKLFF
>TRBJ1-1|-|TRBV11-2|-
TGTGCCAGCAGCTTAGTTTCGGGGGTTATAGTAGCTTTCTTT
CASSLVSGVIVAFF
>TRBJ2-5|-|TRBV27|-
TGTGCCAGCAGTTTATGGGGGACGGGGGTAGGACAAGAGACCCAGTACTTC
CASSLWGTGVGQETQYF
>TRBJ2-3|-|TRBV7-6|once
TGTGCCAGCAGCAGAAGACGGGACATCTCAAGCACAGATACGCAGTATTTT
CASSRRRDISSTDTQYF
>TRBJ1-5|TRBD1|TRBV7-9|-
TGTGCCAGCAGCTTAGAAGGACAGGGCCCTCAGCCCCAGCATTTT
CASSLEGQGPQPQHF
>TRBJ1-5|-|TRBV7-2|-
TGTGCCAGCAGCTTAGACTTCCGTCAGCCCCAGCATTTT
CASSLDFRQPQHF
>TRBJ2-1|-|TRBV7-6|-
TGTGCCAGCAGCTCCCCTGGCGGGGGGACAGTCAATGAGCAGTTCTTC
CASSSPGGGTVNEQFF
>TRBJ1-2|-|TRBV5-6|-
TGTGCCAGCAGCTTGGTAAGGGAGCACAGAGGTGGTATAGAAGGCTACACCTTC
CASSLVREHRGGIEGYTF
>TRBJ1-2|-|TRBV7-9|-
TGTGCCAGCATCCCTTTACAGGGTGGCGTTTATGGCTACACCTTC
CASIPLQGGVYGYTF
>TRBJ2-7|TRBD2|TRBV30|-
TGTGCCTGGAGTGTTAGGACTAGCGGGAGTCCGGTTGCGTACTTC
CAWSVRTSGSPVAYF
>TRBJ2-7|TRBD2|TRBV19|few
TGTGCCAGTAGTATAGATCAGCGGGGCTCGAACGAGCAGTACTTC
CASSIDQRGSNEQYF
>TRBJ2-6|-|TRBV15|-
TGTGCCACCGATAGATCCGGGGCCAACGTCCTGACTTTC
CATDRSGANVLTF
>TRBJ2-2|-|TRBV27|-
TGTGCCAGCAGTATCTACGAGGGTGCCGGGGAGCTGTTTTTT
CASSIYEGAGELFF
>TRBJ2-7|TRBD2|TRBV4-2|-
TGTGCCAGCAGCCAAGAAGCGGGAGTGGGTTATTCTTTCTACGAGCAGTACTTC
CASSQEAGVGYSFYEQYF
>TRBJ2-2|TRBD2|TRBV10-3|-
TGTGCCATCAGCCCTGGGGGGGCCGGGGAGCTGTTTTTT
CAISPGGAGELFF
>TRBJ1-1|TRBD1|TRBV5-1|few
TGCGCCAGCAGCTTTTGGGACAGGGGCATGGGTGAAGCTTTCTTT
CASSFWDRGMGEAFF
>TRBJ2-7|-|TRBV28|once
TGTGCCAGCAGTATTACAGGGTCCGGAGGCTACGAGCAGTACTTC
CASSITGSGGYEQYF
>TRBJ1-2|TRBD1|TRBV5-6|-
TGTGCCAGCAGCCATCAGGGGACAGGCGCCCCTAACTATGGCTACCCCTTC
CASSHQGTGAPNYGYPF
>TRBJ2-7|TRBD1|TRBV28|-
TGTGCCAGCAGACTACGACAGGGGGTGTACTACGAGCAGTACTTC
CASRLRQGVYYEQYF
>TRBJ2-7|-|TRBV29-1|-
TGCAGCGCCCGGGGGACGACCCTAAGCTCCTACGAGCAGTACTTC
CSARGTTLSSYEQYF
>TRBJ2-1|TRBD1|TRBV18|-
TGTGCCAGCTTAGTCGACAGGGGGCGAGCAAATGAGCAGTTCTTC
CASLVDRGRANEQFF
>TRBJ1-2|TRBD1|TRBV5-1|-
TGCGCCAGCAGCTTGGAAGGACAGGGGGCTCGAGAGGACACCTTC
CASSLEGQGAREDTF
>TRBJ1-5|-|TRBV4-3|-
TGCGCCAGCAGCCAAGATAGGTCCCAGGGTTATAGCAATCAGCCCCAGCATTTT
CASSQDRSQGYSNQPQHF
>TRBJ2-2|-|TRBV7-3|-
TGTGCCAGCAGCCCCGGCGGCACCGGGGAGCTGTTTTTT
CASSPGGTGELFF
>TRBJ2-3|TRBD2|TRBV4-2|-
TGTGCCAGCAGCCAAGGCAGCGGGGGGGTACAAGATACGCAGTATTTT
CASSQGSGGVQDTQYF
>TRBJ1-1|TRBD1|TRBV28|-
TGTGCCAGCAGCGACAGGGGCCGGTGGGGCACTGAAGCTTTCTTT
CASSDRGRWGTEAFF
>TRBJ1-1|TRBD1|TRBV27|-
TGTGCCAGCAGTATCGACAGGGGGTTTGAAGCTTTCTTT
CASSIDRGFEAFF
>TRBJ2-7|TRBD2|TRBV7-2|-
TGTGCCAGCAGGCCCGGGACTAGCCTCTACGAGCAGTACTTC
CASRPGTSLYEQYF
>TRBJ2-7|-|TRBV5-5|few
TGTGCCAGCAGCTTGACAGGGTCCACTACCGAACAGTACTTC
CASSLTGSTTEQYF
>TRBJ1-5|-|TRBV28|-
TGTGCCAGCAGTTTAGGGCCGACGGCCGGGAGGCCCCAGCATTTT
CASSLGPTAGRPQHF
>TRBJ1-1|-|TRBV6-5|-
TGTGCCAGCAGTTACTCCACAGGGAGCACTGAAGCTTTCTTT
CASSYSTGSTEAFF
>TRBJ1-2|-|TRBV29-1|-
TGCAGCGTTGAGCCACGGGAGTTACCGGGCTACACCTTC
CSVEPRELPGYTF
>TRBJ1-1|-|TRBV5-6|-
TGTGCCAGCAGCTTGGTGGACAGACTAATGAACACTGAAGCTTTCTTT
CASSLVDRLMNTEAFF
>TRBJ2-5|TRBD1|TRBV18|-
TGTGCCAGCTCATTAATCCGGCGACAGGGGGAAGAGACCCAGTACTTC
CASSLIRRQGEETQYF
>TRBJ2-7|TRBD1|TRBV6-5|-
TGTGCCAGCAGTGGGGACAGGTCCCACTCCTACGAGCAGTACTTC
CASSGDRSHSYEQYF
>TRBJ1-2|-|TRBV27|few
TGTGCCAGCAGTTTATACGTTCCTGAGGGGGATGGCTATGGCTACACCTTC
CASSLYVPEGDGYGYTF
>TRBJ2-1|TRBD1|TRBV28|-
TGTGCCAGCAGTTTACCCCAGGGGGCGTACAATGAGCAGTTCTTC
CASSLPQGAYNEQFF
>TRBJ2-7|-|TRBV27|-
TGTGCCAGCAGCCGAACTGGGCGCTACGAGCAGTACTTC
CASSRTGRYEQYF
>TRBJ1-5|-|TRBV19|-
TGTGCCAGTAGTATAGGGGGCCAGCCCCAGCATTTT
CASSIGGQPQHF
>TRBJ2-1|-|TRBV5-4|-
TGTGCCAGCAGCGTGGACCTCGGCTCCTACAATGAGCAGTTCTTC
CASSVDLGSYNEQFF
>TRBJ1-4|-|TRBV11-2|-
TGTGCCAGCAGCGACCATTCGGGACAAGCCCTGGGGGAAAAACTGTTTTTT
CASSDHSGQALGEKLFF
>TRBJ2-2|TRBD1|TRBV7-3|few
TGTGCCAGCAGCGACAGGGGTCCCGGGGAGCTGTTTTTT
CASSDRGPGELFF
>TRBJ2-1|TRBD1|TRBV6-5|-
TGTGCCACCCGGCCGGGACAGGGGTACAATGAGCAGTTCTTC
CATRPGQGYNEQFF
>TRBJ2-5|TRBD2|TRBV27|-
TGTGCCAGCAGTTTTTCAGGGACTAGTAAAGAGACCCAGTACTTC
CASSFSGTSKETQYF
>TRBJ1-2|-|TRBV6-6|-
TGTGCCAGCAGTTACGACAGAGCCGCCCAGTATGGCTACACCTTC
CASSYDRAAQYGYTF
>TRBJ1-2|-|TRBV7-9|many
TGTGCCAGCAGCCTGGGACAAGGCTATGGCTACACCTTC
CASSLGQGYGYTF
>TRBJ1-2|-|TRBV5-1|-
TGCGCCAGCAGCTTGAGTCTAAACAGACACACTAACTATGGCTACACCTTC
CASSLSLNRHTNYGYTF
>TRBJ2-5|TRBD1|TRBV5-4|-
TGTGCCAGCAGACAAGGGACAGCACAAGAGACCCAGTACTTC
CASRQGTAQETQYF
>TRBJ1-2|TRBD1|TRBV9|-
TGTGCCAGCAGCACCCGGGACAGGGGATATCAAGGCGGCTACACCTTC
CASSTRDRGYQGGYTF
>TRBJ2-7|TRBD1|TRBV11-3|-
TGTGCCAGCAGCAACGGACAGGGAAACGAGCAGTACTTC
CASSNGQGNEQYF
>TRBJ1-3|-|TRBV7-9|-
TGTGCCAGCAGCCCGAGATCTGACTCTGGAAACACCATATATTTT
CASSPRSDSGNTIYF